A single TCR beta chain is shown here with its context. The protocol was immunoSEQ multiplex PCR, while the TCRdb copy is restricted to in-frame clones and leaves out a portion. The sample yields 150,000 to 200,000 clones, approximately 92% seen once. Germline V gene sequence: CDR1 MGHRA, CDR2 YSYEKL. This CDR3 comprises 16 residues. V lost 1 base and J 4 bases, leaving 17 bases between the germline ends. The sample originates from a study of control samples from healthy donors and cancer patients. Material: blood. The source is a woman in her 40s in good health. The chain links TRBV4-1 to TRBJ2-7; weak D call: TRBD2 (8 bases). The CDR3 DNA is TGCGCCAGCAGCCAAGTCGGGAGGGGGCGTCAATACGAGCAGTACTTC. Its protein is CASSQVGRGRQYEQYF.